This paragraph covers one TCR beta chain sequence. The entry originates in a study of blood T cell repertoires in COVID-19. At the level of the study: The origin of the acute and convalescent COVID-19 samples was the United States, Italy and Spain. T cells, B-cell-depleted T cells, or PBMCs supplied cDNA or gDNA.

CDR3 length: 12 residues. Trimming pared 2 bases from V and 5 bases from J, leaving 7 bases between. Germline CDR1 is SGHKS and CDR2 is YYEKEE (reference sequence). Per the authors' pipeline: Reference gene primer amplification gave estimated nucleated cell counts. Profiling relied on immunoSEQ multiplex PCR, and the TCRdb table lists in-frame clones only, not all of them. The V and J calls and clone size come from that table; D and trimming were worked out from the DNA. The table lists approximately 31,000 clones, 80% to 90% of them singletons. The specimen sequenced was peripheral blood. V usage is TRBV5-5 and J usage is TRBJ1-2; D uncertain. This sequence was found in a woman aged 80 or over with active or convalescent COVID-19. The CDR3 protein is CASSLITYGYTF. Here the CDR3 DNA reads TGTGCCAGCAGCTTAATTACATATGGCTACACCTTC.